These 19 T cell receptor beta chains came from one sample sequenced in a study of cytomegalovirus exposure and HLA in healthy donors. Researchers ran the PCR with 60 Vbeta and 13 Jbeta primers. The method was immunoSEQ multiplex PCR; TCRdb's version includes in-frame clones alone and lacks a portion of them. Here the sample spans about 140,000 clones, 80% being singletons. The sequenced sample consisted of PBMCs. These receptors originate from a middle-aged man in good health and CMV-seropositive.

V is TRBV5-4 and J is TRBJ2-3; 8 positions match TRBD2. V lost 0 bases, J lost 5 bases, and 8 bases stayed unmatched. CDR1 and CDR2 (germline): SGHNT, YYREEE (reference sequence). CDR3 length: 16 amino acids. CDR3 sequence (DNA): TGTGCCAGCAGCTTGGTGGGCCGGGGGGGGAAAGATACGCAGTATTTT. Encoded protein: CASSLVGRGGKDTQYF.

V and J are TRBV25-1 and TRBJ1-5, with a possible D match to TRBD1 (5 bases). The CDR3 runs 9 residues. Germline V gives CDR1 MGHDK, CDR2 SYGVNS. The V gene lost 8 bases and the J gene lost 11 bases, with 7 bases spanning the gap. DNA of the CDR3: TGTGCCAGCGGGGCGGCCCAGCATTTT. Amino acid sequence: CASGAAQHF.

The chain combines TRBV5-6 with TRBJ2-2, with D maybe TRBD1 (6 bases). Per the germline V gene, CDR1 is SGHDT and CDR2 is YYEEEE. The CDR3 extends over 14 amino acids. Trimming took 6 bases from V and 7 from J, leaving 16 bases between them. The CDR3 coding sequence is TGTGCCAGCACTCTGTTAAGGGGGAACGGGGAGCTGTTTTTT. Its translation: CASTLLRGNGELFF.

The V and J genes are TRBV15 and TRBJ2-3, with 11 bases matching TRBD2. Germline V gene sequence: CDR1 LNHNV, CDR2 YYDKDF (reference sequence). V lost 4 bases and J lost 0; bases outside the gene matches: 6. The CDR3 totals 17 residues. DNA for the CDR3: TGTGCCACCAGCATAACGGGACTAGCGGCTAGCACAGATACGCAGTATTTT. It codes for CATSITGLAASTDTQYF.

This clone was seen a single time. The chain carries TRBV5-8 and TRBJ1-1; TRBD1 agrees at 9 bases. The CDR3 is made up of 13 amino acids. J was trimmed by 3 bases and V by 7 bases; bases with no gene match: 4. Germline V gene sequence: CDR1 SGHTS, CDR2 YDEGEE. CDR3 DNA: TGTGCCAGCCCGGGACAGGGATACACTGAAGCTTTCTTT. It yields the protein CASPGQGYTEAFF.

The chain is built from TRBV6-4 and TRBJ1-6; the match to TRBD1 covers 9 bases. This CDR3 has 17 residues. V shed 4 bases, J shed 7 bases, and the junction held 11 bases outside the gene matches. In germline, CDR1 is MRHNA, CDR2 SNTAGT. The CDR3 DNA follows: TGTGCCAGCAGTGCCAGCGCGGGTGGGACAGGGAATTCACCCCTCCACTTT. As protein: CASSASAGGTGNSPLHF.

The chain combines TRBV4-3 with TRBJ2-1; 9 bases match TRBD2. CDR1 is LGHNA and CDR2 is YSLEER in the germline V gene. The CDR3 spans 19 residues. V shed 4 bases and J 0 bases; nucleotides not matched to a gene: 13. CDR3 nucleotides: TGCGCCAGCAGCCCCCGCAGGGCGGGGGGGACGAGCTCCTACAATGAGCAGTTCTTC. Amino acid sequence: CASSPRRAGGTSSYNEQFF.

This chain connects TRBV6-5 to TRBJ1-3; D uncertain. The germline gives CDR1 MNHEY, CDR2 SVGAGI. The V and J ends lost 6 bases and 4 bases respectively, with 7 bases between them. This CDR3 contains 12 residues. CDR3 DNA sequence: TGTGCCAGCAGCTCGACAGGAAACACCATATATTTT. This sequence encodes CASSSTGNTIYF.

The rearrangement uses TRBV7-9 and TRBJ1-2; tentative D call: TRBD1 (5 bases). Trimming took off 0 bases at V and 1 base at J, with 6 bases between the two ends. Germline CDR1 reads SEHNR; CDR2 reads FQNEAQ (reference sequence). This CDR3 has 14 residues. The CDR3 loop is CASSLAGGNYGYTF. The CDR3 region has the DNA TGTGCCAGCAGCTTAGCGGGGGGTAACTATGGCTACACCTTC.

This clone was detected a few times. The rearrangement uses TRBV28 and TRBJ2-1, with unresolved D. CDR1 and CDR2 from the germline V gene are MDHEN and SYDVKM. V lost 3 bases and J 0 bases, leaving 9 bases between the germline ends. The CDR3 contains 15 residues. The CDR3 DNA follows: TGTGCCAGCAGTTTGGTCACCAGCTCCTACAATGAGCAGTTCTTC. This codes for CASSLVTSSYNEQFF. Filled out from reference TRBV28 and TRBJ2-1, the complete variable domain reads DVKVTQSSRYLVKRTGEKVFLECVQDMDHENMFWYRQDPGLGLRLIYFSYDVKMKEKGDIPEGYSVSREKKERFSLILESASTNQTSMYLCASSLVTSSYNEQFFGPGTRLTVL.

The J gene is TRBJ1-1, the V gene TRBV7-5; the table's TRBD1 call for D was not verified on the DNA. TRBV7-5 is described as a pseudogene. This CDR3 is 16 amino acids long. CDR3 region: CARSFSRGQVDTEAFF. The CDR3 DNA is TGTGCCAGAAGCTTTTCTCGGGGACAGGTAGACACTGAAGCTTTCTTT.

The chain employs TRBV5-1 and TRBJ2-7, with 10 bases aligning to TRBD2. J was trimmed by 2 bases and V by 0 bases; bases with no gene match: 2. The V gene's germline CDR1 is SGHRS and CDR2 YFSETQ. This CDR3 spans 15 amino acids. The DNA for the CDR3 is TGCGCCAGCAGCTTGGTAGCGGGGGGCACCTACGAGCAGTACTTC. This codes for CASSLVAGGTYEQYF.

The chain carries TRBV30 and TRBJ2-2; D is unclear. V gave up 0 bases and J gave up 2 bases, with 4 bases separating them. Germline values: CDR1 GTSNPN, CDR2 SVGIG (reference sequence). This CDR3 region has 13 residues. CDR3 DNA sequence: TGTGCCTGGAGTGTACAAAACACCGGGGAGCTGTTTTTT. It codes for CAWSVQNTGELFF.

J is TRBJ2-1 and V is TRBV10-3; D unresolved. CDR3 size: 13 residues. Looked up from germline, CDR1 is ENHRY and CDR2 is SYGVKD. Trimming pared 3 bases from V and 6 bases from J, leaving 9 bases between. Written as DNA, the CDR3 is TGTGCCATCAGTGACCGTAGCTTCAATGAGCAGTTCTTC. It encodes CAISDRSFNEQFF.

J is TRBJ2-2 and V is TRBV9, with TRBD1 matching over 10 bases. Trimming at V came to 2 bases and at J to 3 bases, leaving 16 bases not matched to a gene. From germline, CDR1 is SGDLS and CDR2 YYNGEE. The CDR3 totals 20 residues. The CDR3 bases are TGTGCCAGCAGCGTCCTATTCAGAGGGCTCGGGACAGGGGACACCGGGGAGCTGTTTTTT. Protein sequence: CASSVLFRGLGTGDTGELFF.

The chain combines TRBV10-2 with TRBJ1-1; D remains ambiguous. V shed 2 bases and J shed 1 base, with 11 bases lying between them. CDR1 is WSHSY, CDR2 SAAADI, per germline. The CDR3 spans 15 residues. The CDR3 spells CASSEKRAGNTEAFF. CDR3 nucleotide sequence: TGCGCCAGCAGTGAGAAGCGGGCAGGGAACACTGAAGCTTTCTTT.

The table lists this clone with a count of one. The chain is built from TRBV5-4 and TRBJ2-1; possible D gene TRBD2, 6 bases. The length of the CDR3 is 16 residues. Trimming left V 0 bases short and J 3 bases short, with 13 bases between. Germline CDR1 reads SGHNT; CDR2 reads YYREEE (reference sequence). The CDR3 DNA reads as TGTGCCAGCAGCTTGGCCATAGCGGCCGTCTACAATGAGCAGTTCTTC. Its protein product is CASSLAIAAVYNEQFF.

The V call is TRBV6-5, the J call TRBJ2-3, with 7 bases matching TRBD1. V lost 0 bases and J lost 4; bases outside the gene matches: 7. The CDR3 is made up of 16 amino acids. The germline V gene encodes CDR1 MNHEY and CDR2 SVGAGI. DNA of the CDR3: TGTGCCAGCAGTTACTCGTCAGGGGGAATATCAGATACGCAGTATTTT. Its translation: CASSYSSGGISDTQYF.

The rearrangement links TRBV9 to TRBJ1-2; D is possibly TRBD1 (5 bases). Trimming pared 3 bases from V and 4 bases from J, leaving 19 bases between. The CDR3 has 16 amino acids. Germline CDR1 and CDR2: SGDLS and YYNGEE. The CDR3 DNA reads TGTGCCAGCAGCGAGGTCATAGACAGTACCCCCTATGGCTACACCTTC. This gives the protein CASSEVIDSTPYGYTF.